These T cell receptor beta chains were read from a single sample in a study of shared T cell receptors in the human thymus. Profiling relied on immunoSEQ multiplex PCR, and the TCRdb table lists in-frame clones only, not all of them. The repertoire holds about 380,000 clones, with approximately 95% as singletons. The specimen sequenced was thymocytes. The receptors come from a human donor. CDR3s include the opening cysteine and the closing phenylalanine or tryptophan. The order of the fields is D gene, clone size, J gene, V gene, CDR3 DNA, CDR3 protein. A D gene is named only where the DNA matches it firmly. Rows may omit the clone size; those that give it use once, few, many or a size class.

NA	NA	TRBJ2-7	TRBV19	TGTGCCAGTAGTCTCCCGGGCTTAACCTACGAGCAGTACTTC	CASSLPGLTYEQYF
NA	NA	TRBJ1-1	TRBV11-3	TGTGCCAGCAGCTTTAATGGGCGACCGGTGGCTTTCTTT	CASSFNGRPVAFF
NA	once	TRBJ1-2	TRBV28	TGTGCCAGCAGTCCCTCCCCGGAGGGCCGATATGGCTACACCTTC	CASSPSPEGRYGYTF
TRBD1	NA	TRBJ1-4	TRBV4-2	TGTGCCAGCAGCCATCCAGGGAGGCCAGGGGGGGATGAAAAACTGTTTTTT	CASSHPGRPGGDEKLFF
TRBD2	few	TRBJ2-7	TRBV18	TGTGCCAGCTCACCACCGAAGCGGGAGGGCCCATACGAGCAGTACTTC	CASSPPKREGPYEQYF
NA	NA	TRBJ2-1	TRBV5-1	TGCGCCAGCCTGCTCTCCGGGACGGGGGACAATGAGCAGTTCTTC	CASLLSGTGDNEQFF
TRBD2	NA	TRBJ2-1	TRBV7-9	TGTGCCAGCAGCCCTGCGAGTCGGCGGGAGTCGAACAATGAGCAGTTCTTC	CASSPASRRESNNEQFF
NA	NA	TRBJ1-1	TRBV19	TGTGCCAGTAGTATAGTACTGAACACTGAAGCTTTCTTT	CASSIVLNTEAFF
NA	NA	TRBJ1-4	TRBV14	TGTGCCAGCAGCCAAGATTCCGGGTTTAATGAGACAGTTGAAAAACTGTTTTTT	CASSQDSGFNETVEKLFF
NA	NA	TRBJ2-2	TRBV28	TGTGCCAGCACCTGGGGGCAGGGGATCACCGGGGAGCTGTTTTTT	CASTWGQGITGELFF
TRBD1	once	TRBJ2-7	TRBV7-9	TGTGCCAGCAGCAAAGACAGGGGCTACGAGCAGTACTTC	CASSKDRGYEQYF
NA	NA	TRBJ2-7	TRBV7-2	TGTGCCAGCAGCTTAGGGGCTGGGGTTGGAGGGCTCTTCTCCTACGAGCAGTACTTC	CASSLGAGVGGLFSYEQYF
NA	NA	TRBJ2-7	TRBV28	TGTGCCAGCAGCTTTCACCGAGGGGGGAACGAGCAGTACTTC	CASSFHRGGNEQYF
NA	NA	TRBJ1-3	TRBV7-2	TGTGCCAGCAGCTGTCCGCCCCAGGCTCCCGGAAACACCATATATTTT	CASSCPPQAPGNTIYF
NA	NA	TRBJ2-5	TRBV28	TGTGCCAGCAGCCGCGCCCTAGACGCCGAAGGGAGGTCACAACAAGAGACCCAGTACTTC	CASSRALDAEGRSQQETQYF
NA	NA	TRBJ2-7	TRBV19	TGTGCCAGTAGTATTAACGCGCTAGCCTCCTACGAGCAGTACTTC	CASSINALASYEQYF
TRBD2	NA	TRBJ2-1	TRBV6-5	TGTGCCAGCAGTTCGACTAGCGGGACTAGGAATGAGCAGTTCTTC	CASSSTSGTRNEQFF
NA	NA	TRBJ1-5	TRBV4-1	TGCGCCAGCAGCCTTCCCGGGGGCCCCCATCAGCCCCAGCATTTT	CASSLPGGPHQPQHF
TRBD2	NA	TRBJ2-1	TRBV10-2	TGCGCCAGCAGTGAGTACAGAGCTCGACGGAGACTAGCGGGAGATCGGGAAAATGAGCAGTTCTTC	CASSEYRARRRLAGDRENEQFF
NA	NA	TRBJ2-4	TRBV15	TGTGCCACCAGCAGAGATTACAGGGCCAAAAACATTCAGTACTTC	CATSRDYRAKNIQYF
TRBD2	NA	TRBJ2-2	TRBV28	TGTGCCAGCAGTTTATTGGCTAGCGGGAGATCGAACACCGGGGAGCTGTTTTTT	CASSLLASGRSNTGELFF
NA	NA	TRBJ2-7	TRBV7-2	TGTGCCAGCAGCCCGCGAGCTGTGGCGGGCTACGAGCAGTACTTC	CASSPRAVAGYEQYF
TRBD1	NA	TRBJ1-2	TRBV6-5	TGTGCCAGCAGTTACTCGCTGACAGGGGGCCTTGGCTACACCTTC	CASSYSLTGGLGYTF
NA	NA	TRBJ1-2	TRBV6-1	TGTGCCAGCAGTGAACTAACATCCCATGGCTACACCTTC	CASSELTSHGYTF
NA	once	TRBJ2-5	TRBV27	TGTGCCAGCAGTTTACGAGCCGGGCCGGGACCCCCCTCCTGGGAGACCCAGTACTTC	CASSLRAGPGPPSWETQYF
TRBD1	NA	TRBJ2-6	TRBV27	TGTGCCAGCAGGGGACAGGCGCTCTCTGGGGCCAACGTCCTGACTTTC	CASRGQALSGANVLTF
TRBD1	NA	TRBJ2-7	TRBV30	TGTGCCTGGAGTGTACCCGCATGGTCTGGGACAGGGGGCGAGATCTTCTTCGGGCAGTACTTC	CAWSVPAWSGTGGEIFFGQYF
TRBD2	NA	TRBJ2-7	TRBV5-3	TGTGCCAGAAGCCCTGCCGCGGGACTAGCGGGGCCGTCCTACGAGCAGTACTTC	CARSPAAGLAGPSYEQYF
NA	NA	TRBJ1-1	TRBV4-2	TGTGCCAGCAGCCCATATCGCGCTGAAGCTTTCTTT	CASSPYRAEAFF
TRBD1	NA	TRBJ1-4	TRBV27	TGTGCCAGCAGTTCGACAGGGGGGGGTAAGAAAACTAATGAAAAACTGTTTTTT	CASSSTGGGKKTNEKLFF
NA	once	TRBJ1-5	TRBV5-8	NA	CASSLGWGGGSNYSNQPRHF
TRBD1	NA	TRBJ1-2	TRBV20-1	TGCAGTCTCCGACAGGGGGGTGGCTACACCTTC	CSLRQGGGYTF
TRBD1	NA	TRBJ2-7	TRBV10-1	TGCGCCAGCAGTGAGGGGACAGGGGCCTCCTACGAGCAGTACTTC	CASSEGTGASYEQYF
NA	NA	TRBJ2-1	TRBV19	TGTGCCAGTAGAGGGCTGCACGGGAACAATGAGCAGTTCTTC	CASRGLHGNNEQFF
NA	NA	TRBJ1-1	TRBV7-3	TGTGCCAGCAGCTTCTTCTCGGGGACTGAAGCTTTCTTT	CASSFFSGTEAFF
NA	NA	TRBJ2-2	TRBV28	TGTGCCAGCAGTTTTGGGATGACTAGTTGGGACACCGGGGAGCTGTTTTTT	CASSFGMTSWDTGELFF
NA	NA	TRBJ1-2	TRBV28	TGTGCCAGCAGTTTGCCCCCCCGGGACGTCCGTGGCTACACCTTC	CASSLPPRDVRGYTF
TRBD1	once	TRBJ1-4	TRBV28	TGTGCCAGCAGCCCAGGGGGGAATGAAAAACTGTTTTTT	CASSPGGNEKLFF
TRBD1	NA	TRBJ2-5	TRBV7-9	TGTGCCAGCAGCTTTAGTAAAGGGGGCGGCCAAGAGACCCAGTACTTC	CASSFSKGGGQETQYF
NA	NA	TRBJ2-7	TRBV7-9	TGTGCCAGCAGCCCCTCTTCCTACGAGCAGTACTTC	CASSPSSYEQYF
TRBD2	NA	TRBJ2-2	TRBV2	TGTGCCAGCAGTGTGGGACTAGCGGCGAACACCGGGGAGCTGTTTTTT	CASSVGLAANTGELFF
NA	NA	TRBJ1-3	TRBV5-1	TGCGCCAGCAGTCCCGTGGAGAAGGGAAACACCATATATTTT	CASSPVEKGNTIYF
NA	NA	TRBJ2-7	TRBV28	TGTGCCAGCAGCCTTAGGGGGGGAGGCTCCTACGAGCAGTACTTC	CASSLRGGGSYEQYF
TRBD1	NA	TRBJ2-1	TRBV5-4	TGTGCCAGCACCAACGCTTTTGGGGACAGCAATGAGCAGTTCTTC	CASTNAFGDSNEQFF
NA	NA	TRBJ2-7	TRBV7-6	TGTGCCAGCAGCTTACAGGGCCCGGACGAGCAGTACTTC	CASSLQGPDEQYF
TRBD2	NA	TRBJ2-3	TRBV5-1	TGCGCCAGCAGCCCCCCGGGGACTAGCGGGAGGGCCTCCACAGATACGCAGTATTTT	CASSPPGTSGRASTDTQYF
TRBD1	once	TRBJ2-5	TRBV7-3	TGTGCCAGCAGCTCCCGACAGGGGGCGGAGACCCAGTACTTC	CASSSRQGAETQYF